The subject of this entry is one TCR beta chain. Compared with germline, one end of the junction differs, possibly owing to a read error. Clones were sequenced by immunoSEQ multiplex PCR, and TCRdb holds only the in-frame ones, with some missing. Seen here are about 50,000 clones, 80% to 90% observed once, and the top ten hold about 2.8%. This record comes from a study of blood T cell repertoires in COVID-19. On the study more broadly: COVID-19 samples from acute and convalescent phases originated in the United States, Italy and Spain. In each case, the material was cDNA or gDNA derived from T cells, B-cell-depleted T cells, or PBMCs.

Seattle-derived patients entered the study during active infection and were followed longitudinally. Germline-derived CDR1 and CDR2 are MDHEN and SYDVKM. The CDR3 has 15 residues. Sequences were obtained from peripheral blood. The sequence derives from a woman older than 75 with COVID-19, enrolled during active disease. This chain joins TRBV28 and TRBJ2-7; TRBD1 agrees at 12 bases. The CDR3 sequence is CASSDPGQGAYEQYF. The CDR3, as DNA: TGTGCCAGCAGTGACCCGGGACAGGGGGCCTATGAGCAGTACTTC. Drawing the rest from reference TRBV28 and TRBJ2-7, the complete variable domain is DVKVTQSSRYLVKRTGEKVFLECVQDMDHENMFWYRQDPGLGLRLIYFSYDVKMKEKGDIPEGYSVSREKKERFSLILESASTNQTSMYLCASSDPGQGAYEQYFGPGTRLTVT.